This entry features one TCR beta chain sequence. Looked up from germline, CDR1 is DFQATT and CDR2 is SNEGSKA (reference sequence). Between the trimmed V and J ends, which lost 3 bases and 1 base, there was a span of 14 bases. CDR3 length equals 15 residues. The data stem from a study of blood T cell repertoires in COVID-19. In the authors' methods: Reference gene primer amplification gave nucleated cell count estimates. Profiling relied on immunoSEQ multiplex PCR, and the TCRdb table lists in-frame clones only, not all of them. V and J calls and clone size follow that table, whereas D and trimming were derived from the DNA. The sample records 200,000 to 250,000 clones, approximately 80% being singletons.

V usage is TRBV20-1 and J usage is TRBJ2-3, with D perhaps matching TRBD2 (6 bases). Sequencing was carried out using peripheral blood. The receptor was isolated from a human donor in a cohort sampled during active COVID-19. The CDR3 protein is CSASWAGRRTDTQYF. The CDR3 DNA is TGCAGTGCTAGTTGGGCGGGGAGACGCACAGATACGCAGTATTTT.